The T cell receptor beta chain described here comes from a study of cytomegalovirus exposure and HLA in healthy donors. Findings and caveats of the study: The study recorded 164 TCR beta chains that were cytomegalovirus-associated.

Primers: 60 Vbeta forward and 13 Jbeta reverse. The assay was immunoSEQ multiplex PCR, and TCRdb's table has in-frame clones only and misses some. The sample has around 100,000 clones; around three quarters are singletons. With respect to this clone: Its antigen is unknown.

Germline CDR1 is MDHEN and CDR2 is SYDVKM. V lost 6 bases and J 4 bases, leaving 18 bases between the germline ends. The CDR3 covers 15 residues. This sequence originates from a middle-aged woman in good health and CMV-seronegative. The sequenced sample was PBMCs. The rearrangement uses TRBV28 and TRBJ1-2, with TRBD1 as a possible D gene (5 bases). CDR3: CASSSESGLVYGYTF. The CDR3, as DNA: TGTGCCAGCAGCTCAGAGTCAGGGCTGGTCTATGGCTACACCTTC.